The rows below give T cell receptor beta chains drawn from one sample of a study of T cell responses to AZD1222 COVID-19 vaccine. Only in-frame clones appear in the TCRdb table, and some are missing; sequencing was by immunoSEQ multiplex PCR. Of more than 150,000 clones listed, roughly nine tenths are singletons. The sample here was peripheral blood, taken 28 days after the second AZD1222 dose. The source is an adult who received the AZD1222 COVID-19 vaccine. CDR3s include the opening cysteine and the closing phenylalanine or tryptophan. D genes are given only for firm matches. Where a row states a size, it is once, few, many or the class of an expanded clone; other rows omit it.

few,-,TRBV13,TRBJ2-7,TGTGCCAGCAGCTTAGAGGGGGGTGACAACGAGCAGTACTTC,CASSLEGGDNEQYF
-,TRBD2,TRBV5-1,TRBJ2-1,TGCGCCAGCAGCTTGACGTCCGGGACTAGTTACGGTGAGCAGTTCTTC,CASSLTSGTSYGEQFF
-,TRBD1,TRBV25-1,TRBJ2-1,TGTGCCAGCAGTAGGGACAGTGACTCAGGGATGGAGTTCTTC,CASSRDSDSGMEFF
-,-,TRBV7-3,TRBJ2-1,TGTGCCAGCAGCTCCCAGAGCGTGATGGTGAATGAGCAGTTCTTC,CASSSQSVMVNEQFF
-,TRBD2,TRBV5-1,TRBJ2-2,TGCGCCAGCAGCTTGGCCCCATTGACTAGCAACACCGGGGAGCTGTTTTTT,CASSLAPLTSNTGELFF
-,TRBD2,TRBV28,TRBJ2-1,TGTGCCAGCAGTTTGGGGACTAGCCGGACTCATAATGAGCAGTTCTTC,CASSLGTSRTHNEQFF
-,-,TRBV25-1,TRBJ2-2,TGTGCCAGCAGTGAAGTGGACGGGAGTACCGGGGAGCTGTTTTTT,CASSEVDGSTGELFF
-,-,TRBV13,TRBJ2-5,TGTGCCAGCAGGCCTAAGGGGAGGACACCGGAGACCCAGTACTTC,CASRPKGRTPETQYF
-,-,TRBV18,TRBJ1-1,TGTGCCAGCTCACAAGCGGCAGGGGTTGAAGCTTTCTTT,CASSQAAGVEAFF
-,TRBD1,TRBV10-3,TRBJ1-4,TGTGCCATCAGTGCGGACAGGGGAAGAGGCGAAAAACTGTTTTTT,CAISADRGRGEKLFF
-,TRBD2,TRBV3-1/TRBV3-2,TRBJ2-3,TGTGCCAGCAGACCTAGCGGGAGGGGAACAGATACGCAGTATTTT,CASRPSGRGTDTQYF
-,-,TRBV19,TRBJ1-2,TGTGCCAGTACGGGTAGGGAGGGCTATGGCTACACCTTC,CASTGREGYGYTF
-,-,TRBV5-1,TRBJ2-1,TGCGCCAGCAGCTTAAGGCCCTTGGGAGAGTGGGGCTACAATGAGCAGTTCTTC,CASSLRPLGEWGYNEQFF
-,TRBD2,TRBV24-1,TRBJ2-1,TGTGCCACCAGTGATGGGGCGGGAGGGCCACTGGGGAATGAGCAGTTCTTC,CATSDGAGGPLGNEQFF
few,TRBD2,TRBV18,TRBJ2-7,TGTGCCAGCTCACCACCAAATAGCGGGGTCTACGAGCAGTACTTC,CASSPPNSGVYEQYF
few,-,TRBV5-1,TRBJ1-1,TGCGCCAGCAGCTTGGGAGAGGGGTTGGGCACTGAAGCTTTCTTT,CASSLGEGLGTEAFF
-,-,TRBV11-2,TRBJ1-1,TGTGCCAGCAGCTTACGTGGCGGGGCCCGGAACACTGAAGCTTTCTTT,CASSLRGGARNTEAFF
-,TRBD2,TRBV5-1,TRBJ2-1,TGCGCCAGCAGCCTACTAGCGGGAGATGGAAATGAGCAGTTCTTC,CASSLLAGDGNEQFF
-,-,TRBV6-6,TRBJ1-2,TGTGCCAGCAGTTATGGGGTCTCCTATGGCTACACCTTC,CASSYGVSYGYTF
-,TRBD1,TRBV19,TRBJ2-5,TGTGCCAGTAGTGACCCCAGGGGGAGAGGACGGGAGACCCAGTACTTC,CASSDPRGRGRETQYF
-,TRBD1,TRBV30,TRBJ2-7,TGTGCCTGCCTCCGGGACAGTACCTACGAGCAGTACTTC,CACLRDSTYEQYF
-,TRBD1,TRBV28,TRBJ2-7,TGTGCCACGGGACAGGGTTGGGACGAGCAGTACTTC,CATGQGWDEQYF
-,TRBD1,TRBV28,TRBJ2-7,TGTGCCAGCAGTGCGCTGCCCTGGACAGGATTTCCCTGCGAGCAGTACTTC,CASSALPWTGFPCEQYF
-,-,TRBV3-1/TRBV3-2,TRBJ2-7,TGTGCCAGCAGCCAGCCGGGACTCATATCCTACGAGCAGTACTTC,CASSQPGLISYEQYF
-,-,TRBV21-1,TRBJ2-3,TGTGCCAGCAGCAAAGCGCCGGGGAAGGTGAATACGCAGTATTTT,CASSKAPGKVNTQYF
-,-,TRBV6-5,TRBJ2-5,TGTGCCAGCACCGCAAAGGAGACCCAGTACTTC,CASTAKETQYF
-,-,TRBV5-4,TRBJ2-3,TGTGCCAGCAGCCCGACCCCCGGCACAGATACGCAGTATTTT,CASSPTPGTDTQYF
once,TRBD1,TRBV5-1,TRBJ2-1,TGCGCCAGCAGCTTGGCGCAGGGGGCGGTAGGCAATGAGCAGTTCTTC,CASSLAQGAVGNEQFF
-,-,TRBV11-2,TRBJ2-2,TGTGCCAGCAGCTCATTGACCGGGGAGCTGTTTTTT,CASSSLTGELFF
-,-,TRBV18,TRBJ2-1,TGTGCCAGCAAACAGGGTGAGGGCGGTGAGCAGTTCTTC,CASKQGEGGEQFF
-,-,TRBV7-9,TRBJ2-7,TGTGCCAGCAGCCCACGTCTGGGGAGCTCCTACGAGCAGTACTTC,CASSPRLGSSYEQYF
once,TRBD1,TRBV4-3,TRBJ2-4,TGCGCCAGCAGCCAAGGCAGGGGGCATGAAAACATTCAGTACTTC,CASSQGRGHENIQYF
-,TRBD1,TRBV6-4,TRBJ2-2,TGTGCCAGCAGTGCCCGCCGGGACAGCACCATCCGCGGGGAGCTGTTTTTT,CASSARRDSTIRGELFF
-,-,TRBV6-5,TRBJ2-7,TGTGCCAGCAGTTCCGCGGCCCGGGGCTCCTACGAGCAGTACTTC,CASSSAARGSYEQYF
-,-,TRBV4-1,TRBJ1-3,TGCGCCAGCAGCCAAGATTCAACAACTGGAAACACCATATATTTT,CASSQDSTTGNTIYF
-,-,TRBV13,TRBJ2-7,TGTGCCAGCAGGTCCTTTTTCGGGAGCTACGAGCAGTACTTC,CASRSFFGSYEQYF
-,TRBD2,TRBV2,TRBJ2-7,TGTGCCAGCAGTCTCCTAGCGGGAGGAGCCTACGAGCAGTACTTC,CASSLLAGGAYEQYF